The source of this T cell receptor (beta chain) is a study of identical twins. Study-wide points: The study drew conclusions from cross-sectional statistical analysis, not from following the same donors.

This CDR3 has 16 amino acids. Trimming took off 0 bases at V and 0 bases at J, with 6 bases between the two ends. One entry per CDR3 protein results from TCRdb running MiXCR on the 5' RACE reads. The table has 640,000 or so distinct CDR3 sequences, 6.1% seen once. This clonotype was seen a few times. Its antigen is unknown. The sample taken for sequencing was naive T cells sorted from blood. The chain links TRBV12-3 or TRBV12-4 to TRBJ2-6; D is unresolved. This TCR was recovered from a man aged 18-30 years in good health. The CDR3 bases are TGTGCCAGCAGTTTAGCCCGTGCCTCTGGGGCCAACGTCCTGACTTTC. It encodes CASSLARASGANVLTF.